This TCR beta chain stems from a study of CD8 T cells in ankylosing spondylitis. The CDR3 length is 14 residues. V shed 0 bases and J shed 9 bases, with 15 bases lying between them. Germline lookup yields CDR1 SQVTM and CDR2 ANQGSEA. TCRdb fed the 5' RACE reads into MiXCR, producing one record per CDR3 protein. This sample yields approximately 100,000 distinct CDR3 sequences, of which nearly 25% are seen a single time; 9% to 15% belongs to the top ten. This rearrangement joins TRBV29-1 to TRBJ2-1, with D maybe TRBD2 (7 bases). The sequencing sample was made of synovial fluid, either unsorted or a sorted T cell fraction (not recorded which). The TCR comes from a male donor with ankylosing spondylitis. The CDR3 spells CSVEEGGGPGEQFF. The CDR3 DNA reads as TGCAGCGTTGAAGAAGGGGGAGGGCCCGGTGAGCAGTTCTTC.